This TCR beta chain came from a study of cytomegalovirus exposure and HLA in healthy donors. About the study: Among around 400 genotyped donors, 80% to 90% fell in the Caucasian-associated ancestry cluster.

Study-wide results and caveats: Beyond CMV serostatus, there was no information to go on about immune exposure. An analysis that came later showed most CMV-associated TCR beta chains appearing HLA-restricted.

Concerning this clone: The target antigen is unknown.

PCR was performed using 60 Vbeta and 13 Jbeta primers. Assay used: immunoSEQ multiplex PCR; TCRdb lists only in-frame clones, some missing. The table records tens of thousands of clones, about 9.4% of them present only once. Those who donated were healthy bone marrow donors. V lost 4 bases and J lost 8, with 13 bases in between. The CDR3 has 13 residues. CDR1 SNHLY and CDR2 FYNNEI come from the germline V gene. This receptor was identified in a man aged 60 to 69 in good health and CMV-seropositive. The sequencing input was PBMCs. The rearrangement uses TRBV2 and TRBJ2-3; the D gene is possibly TRBD2 (5 bases). Here the CDR3 DNA reads TGTGCCAGCAGTGTCGAAGCGGTCTCTACGCAGTATTTT. This translates into CASSVEAVSTQYF.